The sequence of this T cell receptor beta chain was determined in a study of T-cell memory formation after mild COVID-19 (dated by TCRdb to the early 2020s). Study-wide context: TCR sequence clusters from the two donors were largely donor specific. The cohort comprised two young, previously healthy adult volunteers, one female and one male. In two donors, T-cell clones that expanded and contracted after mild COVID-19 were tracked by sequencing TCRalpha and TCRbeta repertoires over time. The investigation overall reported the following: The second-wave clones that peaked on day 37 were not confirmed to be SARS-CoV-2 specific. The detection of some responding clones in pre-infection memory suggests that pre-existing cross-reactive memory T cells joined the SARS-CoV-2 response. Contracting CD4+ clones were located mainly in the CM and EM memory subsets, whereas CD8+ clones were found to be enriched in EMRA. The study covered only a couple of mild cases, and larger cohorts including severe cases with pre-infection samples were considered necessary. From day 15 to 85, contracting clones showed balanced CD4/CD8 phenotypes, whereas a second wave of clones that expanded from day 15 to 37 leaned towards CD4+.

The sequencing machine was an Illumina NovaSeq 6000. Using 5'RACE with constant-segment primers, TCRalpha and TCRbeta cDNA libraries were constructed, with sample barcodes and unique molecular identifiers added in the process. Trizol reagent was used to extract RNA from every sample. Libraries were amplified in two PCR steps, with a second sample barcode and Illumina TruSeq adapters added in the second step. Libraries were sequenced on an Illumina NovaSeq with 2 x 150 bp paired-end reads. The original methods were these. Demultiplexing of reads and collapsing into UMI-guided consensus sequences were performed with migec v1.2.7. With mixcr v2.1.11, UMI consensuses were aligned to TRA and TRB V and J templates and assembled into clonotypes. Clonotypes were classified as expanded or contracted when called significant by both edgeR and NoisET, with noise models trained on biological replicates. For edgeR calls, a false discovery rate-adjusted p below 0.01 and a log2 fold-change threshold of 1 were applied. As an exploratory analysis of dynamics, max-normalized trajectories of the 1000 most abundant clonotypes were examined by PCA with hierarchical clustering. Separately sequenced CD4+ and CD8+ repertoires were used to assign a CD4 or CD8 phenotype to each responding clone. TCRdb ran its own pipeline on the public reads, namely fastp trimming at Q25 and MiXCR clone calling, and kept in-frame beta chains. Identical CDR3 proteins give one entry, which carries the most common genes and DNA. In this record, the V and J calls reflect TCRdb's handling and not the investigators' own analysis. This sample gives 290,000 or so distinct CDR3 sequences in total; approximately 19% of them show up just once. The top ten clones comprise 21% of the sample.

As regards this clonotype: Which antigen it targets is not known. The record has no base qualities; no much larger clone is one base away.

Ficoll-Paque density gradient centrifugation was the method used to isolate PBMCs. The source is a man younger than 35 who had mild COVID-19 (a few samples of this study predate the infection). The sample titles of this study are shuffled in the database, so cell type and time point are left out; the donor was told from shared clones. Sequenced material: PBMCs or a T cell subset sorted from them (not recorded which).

The nucleotide sequence is given as TGTGCCACCAGTGACCCTAGCGGGGGGGCTAACAATGAGCAGTTCTTC. Translated, it reads CATSDPSGGANNEQFF. The rearrangement combines TRBV24-1 with TRBJ2-1; 12 bases in the middle match TRBD2. From the cysteine through the phenylalanine, the CDR3 covers 16 amino acids. CDR3 DNA is the only sequence kept; it has 48 bases, read in frame from the first base. CDR1 is given as KGHDR and CDR2 as SFDVKD, both from the germline V gene. The junction shows trimming of 4 bases on V and 5 bases on J, and the gene matches do not reach 5 bases of it.